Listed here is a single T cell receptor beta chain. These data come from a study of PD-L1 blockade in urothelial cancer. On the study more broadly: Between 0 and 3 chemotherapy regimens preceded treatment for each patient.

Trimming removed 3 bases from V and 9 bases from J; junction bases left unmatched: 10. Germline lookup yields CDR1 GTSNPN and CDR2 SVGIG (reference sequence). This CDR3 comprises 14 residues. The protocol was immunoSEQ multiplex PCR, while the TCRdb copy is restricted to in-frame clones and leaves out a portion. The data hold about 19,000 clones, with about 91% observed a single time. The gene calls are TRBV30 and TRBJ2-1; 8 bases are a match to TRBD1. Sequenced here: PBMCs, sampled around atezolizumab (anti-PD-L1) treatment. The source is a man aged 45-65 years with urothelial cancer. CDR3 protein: CAWSRTGIESEQFF. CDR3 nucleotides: TGTGCCTGGAGCCGGACAGGGATCGAGAGTGAGCAGTTCTTC.